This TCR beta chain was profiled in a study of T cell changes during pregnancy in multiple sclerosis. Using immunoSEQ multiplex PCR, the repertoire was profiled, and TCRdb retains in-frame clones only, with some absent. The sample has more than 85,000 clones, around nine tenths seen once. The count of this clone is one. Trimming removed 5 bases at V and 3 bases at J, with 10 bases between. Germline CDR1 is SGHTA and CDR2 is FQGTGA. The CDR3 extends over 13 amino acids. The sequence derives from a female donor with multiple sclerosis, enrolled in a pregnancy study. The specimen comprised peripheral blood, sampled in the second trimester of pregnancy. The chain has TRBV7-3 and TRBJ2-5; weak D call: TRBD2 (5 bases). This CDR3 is CASSRSLEETQYF. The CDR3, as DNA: TGTGCCAGCAGCCGTTCACTAGAAGAGACCCAGTACTTC.